The present entry profiles one TCR beta chain with its context. What antigen it recognizes has not been identified. No clone much larger than this one lies a single base away; base qualities are absent. This sample stems from a study of CD8 T cells in ankylosing spondylitis (dated 2017 in TCRdb). Some background on the complete study: The study set out to find disease-linked TCR variants by profiling T cell receptor beta repertoires in ankylosing spondylitis patients and healthy donors. Peripheral blood was sampled, and synovial fluid was additionally collected from ankylosing spondylitis patients. The whole study cohort included some 100 healthy donors and 25 ankylosing spondylitis patients. Overall study outcomes, separate from this receptor: The disease-linked clones were reported as significantly enriched in matched synovial fluid samples from ankylosing spondylitis patients. Blood from ankylosing spondylitis patients appeared to be characterized by a TCR beta motif made up of under ten highly homologous amino acid variants. A CD8+ phenotype was shown by the disease-linked clones, which were found at relatively low frequencies in peripheral blood. Some motif variants were previously reported in synovial fluid and blood of reactive arthritis patients, suggesting common disease-initiation mechanisms.

Sequencing was performed on an Illumina HiSeq 2500. Quantitative 5'-RACE with molecular barcodes was the method used to prepare the TCR beta libraries. Processing in the source paper ran as follows. A new computational method based on a probabilistic model of VDJ rearrangement was used to identify disease-linked TCR variants. TCRdb reworked the public reads: Q25 trimming with fastp, MiXCR clone assembly, productive beta chains retained. For every CDR3 protein sequence, its rows merge into one entry that carries the most common genes and DNA. The V and J calls and clone size are TCRdb's, not the authors'. Within this sample are a few hundred thousand distinct CDR3 sequences, with 15% to 20% of them counted one time only. The top ten clones comprise approximately 33% of the sample. V has 2 bases trimmed and J has 10 bases trimmed; junction bases matching no gene number 13. The CDR3 goes from the cysteine to the phenylalanine over 16 residues. Here the CDR3 DNA is all that survives: 48 bases in frame from base 1. CDR1 MNHEY and CDR2 SVGEGT are derived from the germline V gene.

Sequencing input: blood, either unsorted or a sorted T cell fraction (not recorded which). This sequence uses TRBV6-2 or TRBV6-3 and TRBJ2-1, and 8 junction bases match TRBD2. The receptor was isolated from a male donor with ankylosing spondylitis or in good health (not recorded which). The CDR3 reads as follows: CASSYPQSPSSGEQFF. The nucleotides are TGTGCCAGCAGTTACCCCCAGAGTCCTTCTAGCGGGGAGCAGTTCTTC.